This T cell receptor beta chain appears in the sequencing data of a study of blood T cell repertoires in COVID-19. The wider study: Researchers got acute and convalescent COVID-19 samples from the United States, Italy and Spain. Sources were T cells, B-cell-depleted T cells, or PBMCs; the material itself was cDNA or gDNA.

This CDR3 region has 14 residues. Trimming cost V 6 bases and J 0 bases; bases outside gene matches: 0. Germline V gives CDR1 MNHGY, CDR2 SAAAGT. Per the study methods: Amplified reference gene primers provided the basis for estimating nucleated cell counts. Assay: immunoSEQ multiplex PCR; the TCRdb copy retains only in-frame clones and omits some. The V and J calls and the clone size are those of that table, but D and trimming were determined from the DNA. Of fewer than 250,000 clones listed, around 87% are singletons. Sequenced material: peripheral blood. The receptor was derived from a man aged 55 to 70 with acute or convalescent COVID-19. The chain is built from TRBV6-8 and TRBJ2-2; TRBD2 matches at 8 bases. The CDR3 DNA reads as TGTGCCAGCAGACTAGCGGCGAACACCGGGGAGCTGTTTTTT. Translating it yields CASRLAANTGELFF.